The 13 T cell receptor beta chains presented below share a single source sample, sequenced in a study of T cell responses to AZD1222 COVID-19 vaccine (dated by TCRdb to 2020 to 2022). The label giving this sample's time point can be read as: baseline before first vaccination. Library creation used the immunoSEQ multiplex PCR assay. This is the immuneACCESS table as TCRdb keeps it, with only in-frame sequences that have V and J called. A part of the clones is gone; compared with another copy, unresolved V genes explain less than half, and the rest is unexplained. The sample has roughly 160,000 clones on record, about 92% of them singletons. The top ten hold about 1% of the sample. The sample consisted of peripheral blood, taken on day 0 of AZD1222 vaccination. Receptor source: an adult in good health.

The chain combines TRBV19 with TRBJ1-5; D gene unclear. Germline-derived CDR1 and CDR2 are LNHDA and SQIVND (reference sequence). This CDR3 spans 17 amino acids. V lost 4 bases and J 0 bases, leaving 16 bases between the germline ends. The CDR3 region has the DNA TGTGCCAGTAGTACCCACAAGGCAGGTAATAGCAATCAGCCCCAGCATTTT. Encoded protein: CASSTHKAGNSNQPQHF. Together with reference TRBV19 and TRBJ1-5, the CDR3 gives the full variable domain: DGGITQSPKYLFRKEGQNVTLSCEQNLNHDAMYWYRQDPGQGLRLIYYSQIVNDFQKGDIAEGYSVSREKKESFPLTVTSAQKNPTAFYLCASSTHKAGNSNQPQHFGDGTRLSIL.

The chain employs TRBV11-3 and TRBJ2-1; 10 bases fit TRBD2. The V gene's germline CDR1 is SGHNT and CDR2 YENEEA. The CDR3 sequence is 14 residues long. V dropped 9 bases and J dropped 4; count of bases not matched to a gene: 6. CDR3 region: CASRAGGEYNEQFF. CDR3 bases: TGTGCCAGTAGAGCGGGGGGGGAATACAATGAGCAGTTCTTC.

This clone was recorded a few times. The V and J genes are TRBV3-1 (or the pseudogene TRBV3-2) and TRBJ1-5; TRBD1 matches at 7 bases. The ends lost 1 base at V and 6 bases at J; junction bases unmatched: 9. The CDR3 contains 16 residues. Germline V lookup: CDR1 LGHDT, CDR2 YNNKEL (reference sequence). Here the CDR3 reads CASSQGWSGGTQPQHF. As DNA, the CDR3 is TGTGCCAGCAGCCAAGGTTGGTCAGGGGGTACTCAGCCCCAGCATTTT.

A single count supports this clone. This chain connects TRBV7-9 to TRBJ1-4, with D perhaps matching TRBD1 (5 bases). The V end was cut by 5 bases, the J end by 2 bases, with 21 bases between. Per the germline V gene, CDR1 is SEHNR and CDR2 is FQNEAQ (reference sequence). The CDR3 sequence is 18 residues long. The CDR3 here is CASSPSRTSGGTNEKLFF. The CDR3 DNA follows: TGTGCCAGCAGCCCCTCCAGGACCTCGGGGGGGACTAATGAAAAACTGTTTTTT.

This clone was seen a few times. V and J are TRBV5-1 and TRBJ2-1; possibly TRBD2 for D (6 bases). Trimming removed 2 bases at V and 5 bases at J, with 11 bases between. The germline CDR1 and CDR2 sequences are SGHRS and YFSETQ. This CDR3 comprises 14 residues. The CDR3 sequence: CASSFIGGNNEQFF. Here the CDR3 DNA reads TGCGCCAGCAGCTTTATTGGGGGGAACAATGAGCAGTTCTTC.

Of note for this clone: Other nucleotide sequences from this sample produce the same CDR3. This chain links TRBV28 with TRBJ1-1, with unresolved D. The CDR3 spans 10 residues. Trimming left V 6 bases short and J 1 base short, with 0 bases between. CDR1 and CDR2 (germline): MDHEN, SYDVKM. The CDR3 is CASRNTEAFF. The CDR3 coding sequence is TGTGCCAGCAGGAACACTGAAGCTTTCTTT.

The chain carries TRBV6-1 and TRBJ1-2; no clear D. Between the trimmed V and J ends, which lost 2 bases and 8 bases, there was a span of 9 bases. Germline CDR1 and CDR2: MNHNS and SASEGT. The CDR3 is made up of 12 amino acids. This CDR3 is CASSETGYGYTF. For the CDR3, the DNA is TGTGCCAGCAGTGAAACGGGGTACGGCTACACCTTC.

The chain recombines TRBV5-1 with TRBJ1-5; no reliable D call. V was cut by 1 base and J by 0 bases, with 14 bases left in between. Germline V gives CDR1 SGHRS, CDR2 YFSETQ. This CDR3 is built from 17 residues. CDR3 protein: CASSLTPTAYSNQPQHF. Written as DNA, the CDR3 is TGCGCCAGCAGCTTGACCCCGACCGCGTATAGCAATCAGCCCCAGCATTTT.

The chain's CDR3 is CATSRGEANTEAFF. CDR3 in DNA: TGTGCCACCAGCAGAGGGGAAGCCAACACTGAAGCTTTCTTT. The V and J genes are TRBV15 and TRBJ1-1; unclear D gene. Trimming stripped 1 base from V and 2 bases from J, with 8 bases between. The CDR3 is 14 amino acids. CDR1 is LNHNV and CDR2 is YYDKDF in the germline V gene (reference sequence).

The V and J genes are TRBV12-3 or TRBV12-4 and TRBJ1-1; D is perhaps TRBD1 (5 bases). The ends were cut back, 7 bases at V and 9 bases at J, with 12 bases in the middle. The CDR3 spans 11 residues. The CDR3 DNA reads TGTGCCAGCAACCTTCAGGGAAAAGCTTTCTTT. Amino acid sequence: CASNLQGKAFF.

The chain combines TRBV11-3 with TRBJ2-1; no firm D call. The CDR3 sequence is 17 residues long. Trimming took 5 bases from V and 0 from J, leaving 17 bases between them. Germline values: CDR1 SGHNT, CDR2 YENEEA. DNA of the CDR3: TGTGCCAGCAGCACAAACCCCCCCGGAAGCTCCTACAATGAGCAGTTCTTC. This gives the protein CASSTNPPGSSYNEQFF. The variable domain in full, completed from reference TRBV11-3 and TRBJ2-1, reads EAGVVQSPRYKIIEKKQPVAFWCNPISGHNTLYWYLQNLGQGPELLIRYENEEAVDDSQLPKDRFSAERLKGVDSTLKIQPAELGDSAVYLCASSTNPPGSSYNEQFFGPGTRLTVL.

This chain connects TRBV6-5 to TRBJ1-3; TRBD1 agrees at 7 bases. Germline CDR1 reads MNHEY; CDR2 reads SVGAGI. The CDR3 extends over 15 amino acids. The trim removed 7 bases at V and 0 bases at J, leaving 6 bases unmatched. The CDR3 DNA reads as TGTGCCAGCAAACAACAGGGGAGCTCTGGAAACACCATATATTTT. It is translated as CASKQQGSSGNTIYF.

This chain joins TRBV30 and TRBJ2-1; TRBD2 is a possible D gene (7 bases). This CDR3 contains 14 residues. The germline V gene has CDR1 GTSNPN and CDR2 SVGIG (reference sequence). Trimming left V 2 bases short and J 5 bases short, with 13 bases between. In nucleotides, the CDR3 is TGTGCCTGGAGTCCTCGGGGGGCGGACAATGAGCAGTTCTTC. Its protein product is CAWSPRGADNEQFF.